The 5 T cell receptor beta chains below come from one sample, sequenced in a study of T cell repertoires in cytomegalovirus infection. TCRdb reprocessed the reads via MiXCR and lists one record per CDR3 protein. The sample shows nearly 650,000 distinct CDR3 sequences, 20% to 25% of them seen only once. The sample consisted of CD8+ T cells from PBMCs. Receptor source: a human donor in good health (CMV status not recorded). Some clones in this sample may be carry-over from other donors' samples.

In this sample, this clonotype turned up many times. The CDR3 DNA reads as TGTGCCAGCAGTTTAGGGCTAACGGACACCGGGGAGCTGTTTTTT. As protein: CASSLGLTDTGELFF. The gene calls are TRBV28 and TRBJ2-2; D gene uncertain. V was clipped by 2 bases and J by 3 bases, with 10 bases between them. There are 15 residues in the CDR3. Per the germline V gene, CDR1 is MDHEN and CDR2 is SYDVKM.

This clonotype was seen repeatedly, ten times or more. The genes are TRBV7-8 and TRBJ2-2, with 13 nucleotides matching TRBD2. The CDR3 totals 17 residues. CDR1 and CDR2 (germline): SGHVS, FQNEAQ. The V and J ends lost 1 base and 4 bases, in that order; junction bases with no gene match: 3. CDR3 protein: CASSLVTSGGATGELFF. The CDR3 nucleotides are TGTGCCAGCAGCTTAGTTACTAGCGGGGGGGCCACCGGGGAGCTGTTTTTT.

There are a few counts of this clonotype. The chain has TRBV6-5 and TRBJ2-5, with D tentatively TRBD1 or TRBD2 (7 bases each). V lost 6 bases to trimming and J lost 2 bases, with 16 bases between them. Germline V gives CDR1 MNHEY, CDR2 SVGAGI. The CDR3 is 15 residues long. The CDR3 nucleotides read TGTGCCAGCAGGGGCAGGGGGGGGGGTCAAGAGACCCAGTACTTC. This gives the protein CASRGRGGGQETQYF.

The V gene is TRBV7-8, the J gene TRBJ2-5; possibly TRBD1 for D (6 bases). V was shortened by 2 bases and J by 1 base, with 14 bases between the two germline ends. The CDR3 consists of 16 residues. The germline gives CDR1 SGHVS, CDR2 FQNEAQ. The CDR3 region has the DNA TGTGCCAGCAGCTTAACAGGGAATCTACTCCAAGAGACCCAGTACTTC. Translation: CASSLTGNLLQETQYF.

The chain is built from TRBV20-1 and TRBJ2-7, with 11 bases lining up with TRBD1. The CDR3 totals 15 residues. Unmatched junction bases numbered 9, after V lost 6 bases and J lost 2 bases. Germline CDR1 and CDR2: DFQATT and SNEGSKA (reference sequence). Here the CDR3 reads CSARPGTGGPYEQYV. For the CDR3, the DNA is TGCAGTGCGCGACCCGGGACAGGGGGTCCCTACGAGCAGTACGTC.